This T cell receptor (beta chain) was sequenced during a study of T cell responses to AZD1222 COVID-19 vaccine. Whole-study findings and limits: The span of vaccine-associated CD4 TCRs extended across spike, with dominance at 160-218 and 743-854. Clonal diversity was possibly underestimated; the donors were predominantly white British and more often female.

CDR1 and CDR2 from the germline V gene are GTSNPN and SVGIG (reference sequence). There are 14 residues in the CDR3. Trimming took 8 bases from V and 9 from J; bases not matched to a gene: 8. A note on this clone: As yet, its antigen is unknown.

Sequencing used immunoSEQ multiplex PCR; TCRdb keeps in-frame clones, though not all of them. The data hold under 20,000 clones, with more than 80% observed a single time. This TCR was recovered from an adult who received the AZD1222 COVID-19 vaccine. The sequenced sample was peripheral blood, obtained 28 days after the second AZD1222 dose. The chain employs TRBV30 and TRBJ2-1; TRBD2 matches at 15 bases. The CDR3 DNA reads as TGTGCCCTAGGACTAGCGGGGGGGCTGGGTGAGCAGTTCTTC. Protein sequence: CALGLAGGLGEQFF.